These 23 T cell receptor beta chains were all obtained from the same sample, sequenced in a study of chemoradiotherapy in HPV16-positive cancers. The protocol was immunoSEQ multiplex PCR, while the TCRdb copy is restricted to in-frame clones and leaves out a portion. Of thousands of clones listed, more than 85% are singletons. The material sequenced was tumor tissue, taken from a patient who underwent chemoradiotherapy. These receptors came from a human donor with HPV-associated anogenital cancer.

The rearrangement uses TRBV11-3 and TRBJ2-1; 8 positions match TRBD2. Trimming took 4 bases from V and 6 from J; bases not matched to a gene: 8. The CDR3 totals 15 residues. CDR1 is SGHNT, CDR2 YENEEA, per germline. DNA of the CDR3: TGTGCCAGCAGCTCATTTAGCGGGATCGGCAATGAGCAGTTCTTC. Protein: CASSSFSGIGNEQFF. Drawing the rest from reference TRBV11-3 and TRBJ2-1, the complete variable domain is EAGVVQSPRYKIIEKKQPVAFWCNPISGHNTLYWYLQNLGQGPELLIRYENEEAVDDSQLPKDRFSAERLKGVDSTLKIQPAELGDSAVYLCASSSFSGIGNEQFFGPGTRLTVL.

The J gene is TRBJ2-5, the V gene TRBV7-2; 10 bases agree with TRBD2. Germline CDR1 and CDR2: SGHTA and FQGNSA. The CDR3 extends over 13 amino acids. V shed 5 bases, J shed 11 bases, and the junction held 8 bases outside the gene matches. CDR3 sequence reads: CASSPSLAGRQYF. As DNA, the CDR3 is TGTGCCAGCAGCCCTTCACTAGCGGGGCGACAGTACTTC. Supplemented by reference TRBV7-2 and TRBJ2-5, the full variable domain reads GAGVSQSPSNKVTEKGKDVELRCDPISGHTALYWYRQSLGQGLEFLIYFQGNSAPDKSGLPSDRFSAERTGGSVSTLTIQRTQQEDSAVYLCASSPSLAGRQYFGPGTRLLVL.

The V gene is TRBV6-6, the J gene TRBJ2-7; D remains ambiguous. Trimming took off 2 bases at V and 3 bases at J, with 8 bases between the two ends. CDR3 length equals 13 residues. Germline CDR1 and CDR2: MNHNY and SVGAGI (reference sequence). The CDR3, as DNA: TGTGCCAGCAGTTACATCCCAGGCTACGAGCAGTACTTC. Its protein product is CASSYIPGYEQYF.

This clone appeared once. The genes are TRBV6-4 and TRBJ2-3, with 8 nucleotides matching TRBD2. Germline trimming cut 0 bases from V and 2 bases from J; bases unmatched to any gene: 1. The CDR3 length is 15 residues. Germline lookup yields CDR1 MRHNA and CDR2 SNTAGT. The CDR3 nucleotides are TGTGCCAGCAGTGACTCCGGGGGGGCCACAGATACGCAGTATTTT. Translated, it gives CASSDSGGATDTQYF.

The chain is built from TRBV7-9 and TRBJ2-2; 9 bases fit TRBD2. Germline CDR1 and CDR2: SEHNR and FQNEAQ (reference sequence). The CDR3 is 16 residues long. Trimming removed 5 bases from V and 0 bases from J; junction bases left unmatched: 4. The CDR3 loop reads CASSQAGGPNTGELFF. The CDR3 coding sequence is TGTGCCAGCAGCCAAGCGGGGGGTCCGAACACCGGGGAGCTGTTTTTT.

The V and J genes are TRBV11-2 and TRBJ2-6, with D maybe TRBD1 (5 bases). The CDR3 has 14 amino acids. The germline V gene encodes CDR1 SGHAT and CDR2 FQNNGV. Trimming left V 5 bases short and J 4 bases short, with 9 bases between. CDR3 loop: CASSDSRGANVLTF. CDR3 coding DNA: TGTGCCAGCAGCGACAGCAGGGGGGCCAACGTCCTGACTTTC.

This chain joins TRBV5-1 and TRBJ2-1; 7 bases fit TRBD2. Trimming removed 6 bases from V and 9 bases from J; junction bases left unmatched: 9. This CDR3 contains 13 residues. The germline V gene has CDR1 SGHRS and CDR2 YFSETQ. CDR3 region: CASNTPGGLEQFF. The CDR3 DNA sequence: TGCGCCAGCAACACTCCGGGGGGTCTTGAGCAGTTCTTC.

DNA for the CDR3: TGCGCCAGCAGGGAACAGGGAGGGGGTCAGCCCCAGCATTTT. Translating gives CASREQGGGQPQHF. The rearrangement uses TRBV10-2 and TRBJ1-5; maybe TRBD1 (6 bases). Germline V gives CDR1 WSHSY, CDR2 SAAADI. This CDR3 contains 14 residues. V shed 6 bases and J shed 6 bases, with 15 bases lying between them.

The chain uses TRBV6-1 and TRBJ1-5, with 11 bases lining up with TRBD1. The CDR3 spans 15 residues. V was pared by 3 bases and J by 7 bases, with 5 bases of the junction left unmatched. In germline, CDR1 is MNHNS, CDR2 SASEGT. CDR3 amino acids: CASSDLGQGGQPQHF. The DNA of the CDR3 is TGTGCCAGCAGTGACCTGGGACAGGGGGGCCAGCCCCAGCATTTT.

The rearrangement joins TRBV5-6 to TRBJ1-4; D is unresolved. The germline V and J ends were trimmed by 2 bases and 4 bases, with 15 bases remaining between them. The germline V gene has CDR1 SGHDT and CDR2 YYEEEE. The CDR3 is 16 residues long. CDR3 residues: CASSFRPKAINEKLFF. In DNA, the CDR3 is TGTGCCAGCAGCTTTCGGCCGAAAGCAATTAATGAAAAACTGTTTTTT. The full variable domain, rest sourced from reference TRBV5-6 and TRBJ1-4, is DAGVTQSPTHLIKTRGQQVTLRCSPKSGHDTVSWYQQALGQGPQFIFQYYEEEERQRGNFPDRFSGHQFPNYSSELNVNALLLGDSALYLCASSFRPKAINEKLFFGSGTQLSVL.

The chain employs TRBV19 and TRBJ1-2; D is uncertain. The germline gives CDR1 LNHDA, CDR2 SQIVND (reference sequence). The CDR3 length is 13 residues. V was pared by 4 bases and J by 10 bases, with 16 bases between. CDR3 loop: CASSRQQIPSYTF. CDR3 DNA sequence: TGTGCCAGTAGTAGACAACAGATCCCCTCCTACACCTTC.

This chain connects TRBV30 to TRBJ2-5, with TRBD1 identical over 8 bases. Looked up from germline, CDR1 is GTSNPN and CDR2 is SVGIG (reference sequence). Germline trimming cut 2 bases from V and 6 bases from J; bases unmatched to any gene: 5. The CDR3 covers 13 residues. DNA for the CDR3: TGTGCCTGGAGTTCCGGGACAGGACAGACCCAGTACTTC. Translating gives CAWSSGTGQTQYF.

The genes are TRBV7-9 and TRBJ1-1; the D is unclear. The germline V gene has CDR1 SEHNR and CDR2 FQNEAQ (reference sequence). Deletions cut 5 bases from V and 5 bases from J, with 3 bases between. The CDR3 sequence is 10 residues long. The CDR3 sequence is CASSGTEAFF. The DNA for the CDR3 is TGTGCCAGCAGCGGGACTGAAGCTTTCTTT.

V usage is TRBV28 and J usage is TRBJ2-7; TRBD2 matches 8 bases. V gave up 6 bases and J gave up 6 bases; unmatched junction bases: 13. This CDR3 contains 15 residues. CDR1 MDHEN and CDR2 SYDVKM come from the germline V gene. DNA for the CDR3: TGTGCCAGCAGAGACCCGGTAGCGGGGTTCTCCGAGCAGTACTTC. Amino acids: CASRDPVAGFSEQYF.

The rearrangement links TRBV19 to TRBJ1-5; maybe TRBD1 (5 bases). Germline assignment: CDR1 LNHDA and CDR2 SQIVND (reference sequence). The CDR3 is made up of 17 amino acids. The V gene lost 6 bases and the J gene lost 4 bases, with 22 bases spanning the gap. CDR3 nucleotide sequence: TGTGCCAGTAGCGCCGGGACCTGGGGAATAGGGAATCAGCCCCAGCATTTT. Its protein is CASSAGTWGIGNQPQHF.

This chain connects TRBV6-1 to TRBJ2-3; TRBD1 aligns across 9 bases. Trimming took 1 base from V and 4 from J; bases not matched to a gene: 0. The CDR3 sequence is 14 residues long. The germline V gene encodes CDR1 MNHNS and CDR2 SASEGT. The CDR3 protein is CASSEGQGADTQYF. CDR3 in DNA: TGTGCCAGCAGTGAAGGACAGGGGGCAGATACGCAGTATTTT.

As DNA, the CDR3 is TGTGCCATCGGTAGGGGGGGTGATTCACCCCTCCACTTT. It is translated as CAIGRGGDSPLHF. This chain uses TRBV10-3 with TRBJ1-6; D possibly corresponds to TRBD1 (6 bases). The CDR3 is 13 residues long. Trimming took 8 bases from V and 8 from J, leaving 13 bases between them. Germline V gene lookup returns CDR1 ENHRY and CDR2 SYGVKD.

Judged by abundance, this clone is large. The chain uses TRBV5-4 and TRBJ1-2, with TRBD1 matching 9 bases. With V trimmed by 5 bases and J by 8 bases, 7 bases remained unmatched. The germline CDR1 and CDR2 sequences are SGHNT and YYREEE (reference sequence). CDR3 length equals 13 residues. The CDR3: CASRGGTGSGYTF. The CDR3 nucleotides are TGTGCCAGCAGGGGCGGGACAGGGTCGGGCTACACCTTC. Supplemented by reference TRBV5-4 and TRBJ1-2, the full variable domain reads ETGVTQSPTHLIKTRGQQVTLRCSSQSGHNTVSWYQQALGQGPQFIFQYYREEENGRGNFPPRFSGLQFPNYSSELNVNALELDDSALYLCASRGGTGSGYTFGSGTRLTVV.

The V call is TRBV7-9, the J call TRBJ2-7, with D possibly matching TRBD1 (7 bases). This CDR3 has 13 amino acids. V dropped 5 bases and J dropped 4 bases, with 12 bases sitting between them. Germline values: CDR1 SEHNR, CDR2 FQNEAQ (reference sequence). The CDR3 bases are TGTGCCAGCAGCACAGGGGAGGTATACGAGCAGTACTTC. This translates into CASSTGEVYEQYF.

The chain employs TRBV6-5 and TRBJ1-5; the D gene is possibly TRBD1 (6 bases). The CDR3 length is 14 residues. The germline V gene encodes CDR1 MNHEY and CDR2 SVGAGI. V lost 2 bases, J lost 7 bases, and 12 bases lay in between. The CDR3 loop is CASSYGQGWQPQHF. The DNA for the CDR3 is TGTGCCAGCAGTTACGGTCAGGGGTGGCAGCCCCAGCATTTT.

The V gene is TRBV5-8, the J gene TRBJ2-5; TRBD1 is a possible D gene (5 bases). There are 11 residues in the CDR3. The germline V gene encodes CDR1 SGHTS and CDR2 YDEGEE. V gave up 3 bases and J gave up 5 bases, with 5 bases separating them. The CDR3 DNA reads as TGTGCCAGCAGCTCAGGGGAGACCCAGTACTTC. Its protein is CASSSGETQYF.

V gene TRBV4-3 combines with J gene TRBJ2-3; 13 bases are a match to TRBD2. V trimming: 4 bases; J trimming: 4 bases; junction bases outside the gene matches: 2. The germline V gene encodes CDR1 LGHNA and CDR2 YSLEER. CDR3 length equals 15 residues. The CDR3 reads CASSRTSGRPDTQYF. The CDR3, as DNA: TGCGCCAGCAGCCGGACTAGCGGGAGACCAGATACGCAGTATTTT.

This sequence joins TRBV6-6 and TRBJ2-7, with 8 positions matching TRBD1. The V segment lost 6 bases and the J segment 2 bases; nucleotides outside the gene matches: 9. The CDR3 is 15 amino acids. Looked up from germline, CDR1 is MNHNY and CDR2 is SVGAGI (reference sequence). The CDR3 spells CASRTGTGRTYEQYF. The CDR3 DNA sequence: TGTGCCAGCAGAACCGGGACAGGTCGTACCTACGAGCAGTACTTC.